This TCR beta chain was sequenced in a study of OX40 agonist ivuxolimab in advanced cancers. Study overall: Males comprised 70% to 90% of the group, whose mean age was about 60 years (range roughly 23 to 90).

The data were produced by immunoSEQ multiplex PCR, yet TCRdb's version contains in-frame clones alone and is incomplete. Among about 50,000 clones listed, 82% were seen once. To note about this clone: The antigen is not known.

Study-wide results and caveats: Dosing at 0.1 to 3.0 mg/kg was accompanied by clonal expansion of CD4+ and CD8+ blood T cells by week 6.

The timepoints at which blood was sampled were baseline, cycle 4 day 1, and cycle 7 day 1. CDR1 SGDLS and CDR2 YYNGEE come from the germline V gene. This CDR3 comprises 16 residues. V lost 0 bases to trimming and J lost 4 bases, with 13 bases between them. The sequences come from CD4+ or CD8+ T cells sorted from blood, collected in a trial of the OX40 agonist ivuxolimab. The rearrangement uses TRBV9 and TRBJ1-4, with D tentatively TRBD1 (6 bases). The TCR comes from an adult with an advanced solid tumor such as melanoma, head and neck, liver or kidney cancer. The CDR3 DNA reads as TGTGCCAGCAGCGTAGACGAGGACAGTTATAATGAAAAACTGTTTTTT. This encodes CASSVDEDSYNEKLFF.